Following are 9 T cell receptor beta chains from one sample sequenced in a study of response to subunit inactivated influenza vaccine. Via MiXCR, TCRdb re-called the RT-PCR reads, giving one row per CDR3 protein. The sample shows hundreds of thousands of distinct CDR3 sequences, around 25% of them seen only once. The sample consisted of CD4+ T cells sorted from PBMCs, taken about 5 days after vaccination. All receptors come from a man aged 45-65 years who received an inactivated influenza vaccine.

CDR3 in amino acids: CSVEDRVEAFF. CDR3 sequence (DNA): TGCAGCGTTGAAGACAGGGTGGAAGCTTTCTTT. The rearrangement uses TRBV29-1 and TRBJ1-1; maybe TRBD1 (5 bases). The V gene lost 0 bases and the J gene lost 8 bases, with 7 bases spanning the gap. CDR1 and CDR2 (germline): SQVTM, ANQGSEA. The CDR3 consists of 11 residues.

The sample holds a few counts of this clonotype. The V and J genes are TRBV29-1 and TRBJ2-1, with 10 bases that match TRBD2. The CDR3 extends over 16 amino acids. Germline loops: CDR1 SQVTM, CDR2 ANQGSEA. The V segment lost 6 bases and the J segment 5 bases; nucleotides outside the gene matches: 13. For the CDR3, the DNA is TGCAGCGTGGGAAGGCCCCTAGCGGGAGCTAACAATGAGCAGTTCTTC. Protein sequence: CSVGRPLAGANNEQFF.

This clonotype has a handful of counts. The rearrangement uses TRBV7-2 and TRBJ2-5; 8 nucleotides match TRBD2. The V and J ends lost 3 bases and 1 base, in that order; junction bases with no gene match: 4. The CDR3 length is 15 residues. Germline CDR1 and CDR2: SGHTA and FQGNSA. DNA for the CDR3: TGTGCCAGCAGCTTCCACGGGGGGGTCCAAGAGACCCAGTACTTC. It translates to CASSFHGGVQETQYF.

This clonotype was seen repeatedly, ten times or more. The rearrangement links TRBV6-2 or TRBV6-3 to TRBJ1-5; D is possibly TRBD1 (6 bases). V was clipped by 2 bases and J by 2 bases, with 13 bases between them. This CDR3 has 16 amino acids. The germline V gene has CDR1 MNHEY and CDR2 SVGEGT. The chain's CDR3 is CASSYVGGRGNQPQHF. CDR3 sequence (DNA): TGTGCCAGCAGTTACGTGGGGGGCCGGGGCAATCAGCCCCAGCATTTT.

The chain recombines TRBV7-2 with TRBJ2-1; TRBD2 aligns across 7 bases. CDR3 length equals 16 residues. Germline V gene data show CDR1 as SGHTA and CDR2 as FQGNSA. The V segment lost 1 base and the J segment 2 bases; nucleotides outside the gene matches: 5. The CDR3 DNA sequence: TGTGCCAGCAGCTTAGGGGGGGGACTCACCTACAATGAGCAGTTCTTC. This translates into CASSLGGGLTYNEQFF.

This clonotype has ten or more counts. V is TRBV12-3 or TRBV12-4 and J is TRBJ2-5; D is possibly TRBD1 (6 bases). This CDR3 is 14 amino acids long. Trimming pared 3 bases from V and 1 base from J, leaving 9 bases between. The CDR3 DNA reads TGTGCCAGCAGTTTGGGGGCAAGCCAAGAGACCCAGTACTTC. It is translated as CASSLGASQETQYF.

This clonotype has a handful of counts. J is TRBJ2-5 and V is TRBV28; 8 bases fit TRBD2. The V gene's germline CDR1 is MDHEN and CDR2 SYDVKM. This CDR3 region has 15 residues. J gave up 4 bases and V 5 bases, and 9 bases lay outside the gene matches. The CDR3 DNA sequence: TGTGCCAGCAGTACCAGCGGACTAGCCGTAGAGACCCAGTACTTC. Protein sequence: CASSTSGLAVETQYF.

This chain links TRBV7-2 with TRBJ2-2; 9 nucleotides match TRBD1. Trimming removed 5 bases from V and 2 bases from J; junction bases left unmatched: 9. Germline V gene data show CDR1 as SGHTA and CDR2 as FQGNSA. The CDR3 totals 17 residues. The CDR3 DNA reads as TGTGCCAGCAGCCAGAATCGGGACAGGGCCAACACCGGGGAGCTGTTTTTT. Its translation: CASSQNRDRANTGELFF.

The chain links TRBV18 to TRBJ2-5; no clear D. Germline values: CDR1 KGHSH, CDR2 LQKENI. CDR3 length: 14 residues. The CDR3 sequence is CTGNSIKGQETQYF. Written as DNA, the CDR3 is TGTACCGGAAACAGCATCAAGGGACAAGAGACCCAGTACTTC.